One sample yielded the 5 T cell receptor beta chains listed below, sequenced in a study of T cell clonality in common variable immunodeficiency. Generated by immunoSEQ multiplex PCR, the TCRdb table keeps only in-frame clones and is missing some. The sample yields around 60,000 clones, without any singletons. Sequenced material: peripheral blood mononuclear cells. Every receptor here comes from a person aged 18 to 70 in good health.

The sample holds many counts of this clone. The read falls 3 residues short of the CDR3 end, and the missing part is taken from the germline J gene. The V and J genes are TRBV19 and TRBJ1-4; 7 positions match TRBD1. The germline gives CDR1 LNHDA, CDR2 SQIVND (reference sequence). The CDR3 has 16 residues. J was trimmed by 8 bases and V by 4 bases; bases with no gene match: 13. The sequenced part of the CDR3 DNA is TGTGCCAGTAGTACATCGAGACAGGGAAACGGGGAAAAA. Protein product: CASSTSRQGNGEK. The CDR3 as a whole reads CASSTSRQGNGEKLFF.

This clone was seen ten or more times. The CDR3 loop is CASSLERGYSYNEQFF. The sequenced CDR3 bases are TGTGCCAGCAGTTTGGAGAGGGGGTACTCCTACAATGAG. V and J are TRBV12-3 or TRBV12-4 and TRBJ2-1, with TRBD1 as a possible D gene (6 bases). The CDR3 is cut off 3 residues early in the read; its end comes from the germline J gene. The CDR3 sequence is 16 residues long. V dropped 3 bases and J dropped 0 bases, with 12 bases sitting between them.

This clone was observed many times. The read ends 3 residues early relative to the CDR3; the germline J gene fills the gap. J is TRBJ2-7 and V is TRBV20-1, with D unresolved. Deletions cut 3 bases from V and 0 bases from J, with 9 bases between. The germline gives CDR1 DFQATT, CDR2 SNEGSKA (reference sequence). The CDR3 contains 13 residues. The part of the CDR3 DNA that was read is TGCAGTGCTAGTTCTGCCGGCTCCTACGAG. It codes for CSASSAGSYE. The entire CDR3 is CSASSAGSYEQYF.

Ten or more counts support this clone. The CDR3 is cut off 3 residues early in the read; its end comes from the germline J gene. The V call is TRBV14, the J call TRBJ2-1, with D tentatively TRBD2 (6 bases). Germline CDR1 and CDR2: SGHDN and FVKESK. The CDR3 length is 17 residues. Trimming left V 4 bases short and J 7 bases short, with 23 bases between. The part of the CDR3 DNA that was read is TGTGCCAGCAGCCCACCAAGGTTCGGGACTGGTTCAAATGAG. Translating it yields CASSPPRFGTGSNE. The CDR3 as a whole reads CASSPPRFGTGSNEQFF.

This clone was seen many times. CDR3 residues: CASKGLAGGSLSTGELFF. The covered CDR3 bases are TGCGCCAGCAAGGGACTAGCGGGGGGGAGTCTTTCGACCGGGGAG. The rearrangement uses TRBV5-1 and TRBJ2-2, with TRBD2 matching over 16 bases. The read halts 3 residues ahead of the CDR3 end, with the missing end drawn from the germline J gene. In germline, CDR1 is SGHRS, CDR2 YFSETQ. The CDR3 length is 18 residues. V lost 6 bases and J lost 5; bases outside the gene matches: 10.